Included here is one TCR beta chain sequence, with context. The antigen is undetermined. TCRdb ran MiXCR on the RT-PCR reads and lists one entry per CDR3 protein. The table records about 540,000 distinct CDR3 sequences, around a quarter of them present only once. CDR3 length: 13 residues. The V gene's germline CDR1 is MDHEN and CDR2 SYDVKM. The junction had 10 bases not matched to a gene; V was cut back by 6 bases and J by 11 bases. The sample comes from a study of response to subunit inactivated influenza vaccine. Study-wide findings and caveats: Authors suggested that a seasonal influenza vaccination recruits few new T cells each time.

These data were likewise used in another study, on T cells expressing NK-cell markers. As that study records: Researchers built TCR beta cDNA using 5'RACE template switching with UMIs. The use of an anti-gamma-delta TCR antibody, which was added in several experiments, restricted sorting to T cells expressing alpha-beta TCR. Dominant NKG2C+ clonotypes were found to form about 1.0-7.0% of CD8+ T cells in six donors.

The sequencing here drew on CD4+ T cells sorted from PBMCs, taken 12 days after vaccination. The chain couples TRBV28 to TRBJ1-1; 9 nucleotides line up with TRBD1. The source of this sequence is a man in his fifties or sixties who received an inactivated influenza vaccine. The CDR3 protein is CASRNHRGQDAFF. The DNA of the CDR3 is TGTGCCAGCAGAAATCACAGGGGGCAGGATGCTTTCTTT.